Listed here are 27 T cell receptor beta chains from one sample, sequenced in a study of beta chain features in type 1 diabetes (dated by TCRdb to the late 2010s). Receptors were amplified or captured by the immunoSEQ multiplex PCR assay. The entire isolated RNA was reverse transcribed using the High Capacity cDNA Reverse Transcription Kit, and thus expressed TCRB transcripts were sequenced. What TCRdb holds here is the immuneACCESS table cut down to in-frame rearrangements. Part of the clones is not present; checked against another copy, under half of the missing clones reflect an unresolved V gene, and the others are unexplained. Present in this sample are almost 350,000 clones, 8% of which were seen just once. The ten largest clones represent approximately 0.47% of the sample. The sequenced sample consisted of central memory CD4+ T cells from blood. The receptor set was obtained from a woman between 18 and 29 years old in good health.

This clone was counted between two and nine times. V and J are TRBV11-2 and TRBJ1-3, with a possible D match to TRBD1 (5 bases). V lost 3 bases and J lost 0, with 9 bases in between. CDR1 and CDR2 (germline): SGHAT, FQNNGV. The CDR3 runs to 15 residues. The chain's CDR3 is CASSLTAYSGNTIYF. In DNA form, the CDR3 reads TGTGCCAGCAGCTTGACAGCTTACTCTGGAAACACCATATATTTT.

This clone was seen a handful of times. V gene TRBV18 combines with J gene TRBJ1-5, with D hard to call. This CDR3 is 13 amino acids long. The V gene's germline CDR1 is KGHSH and CDR2 LQKENI. Trimming removed 4 bases from V and 5 bases from J, with 9 bases in between. In nucleotides, the CDR3 is TGTGCCAGCTCACGGCGAGAGGATCAGCCCCAGCATTTT. As protein: CASSRREDQPQHF.

The CDR3, as DNA: TGTGCCAGCAGTTTTCGGGTAGATCAGCCCCAGCATTTT. Protein sequence: CASSFRVDQPQHF. The chain employs TRBV27 and TRBJ1-5; D not certain. V lost 3 bases and J lost 5, with 8 bases in between. This CDR3 spans 13 amino acids. Germline CDR1 and CDR2: MNHEY and SMNVEV (reference sequence).

This clone has ten or more counts. The chain carries TRBV9 and TRBJ1-2, with D unresolved. The CDR3 spans 15 residues. Germline V CDR1 and CDR2: SGDLS, YYNGEE. V lost 0 bases and J 2 bases, leaving 11 bases between the germline ends. CDR3 bases: TGTGCCAGCAGCGTAGCTGCCGGGAGAAACTATGGCTACACCTTC. Encoded protein: CASSVAAGRNYGYTF.

This chain links TRBV28 with TRBJ2-2; perhaps TRBD1 as D (7 bases). The CDR3 extends over 13 amino acids. V lost 7 bases and J 5 bases, leaving 11 bases between the germline ends. Germline assignment: CDR1 MDHEN and CDR2 SYDVKM. The CDR3 region is CASKPGGTGELFF. The CDR3 region has the DNA TGTGCCAGCAAGCCAGGGGGGACCGGGGAGCTGTTTTTT.

The chain uses TRBV18 and TRBJ1-2, with a weak D call TRBD1 (6 bases). The CDR3 consists of 17 residues. With 1 base removed from V and 1 base from J, the gap between germline ends came to 16 bases. CDR1 is KGHSH and CDR2 is LQKENI in the germline V gene. The CDR3 region has the DNA TGTGCCAGCTCACCACGGCTTGGGACACAGTTTAACTATGGCTACACCTTC. Its protein is CASSPRLGTQFNYGYTF.

This clone has just a few counts. This sequence joins TRBV6-5 and TRBJ2-1, with TRBD2 matching over 9 bases. CDR1 and CDR2 (germline): MNHEY, SVGAGI. This CDR3 spans 15 amino acids. The V and J ends lost 6 bases and 8 bases, in that order; junction bases with no gene match: 11. The CDR3 DNA reads as TGTGCCAGCAGCCCGGGTAGCGGGAGTTGGGATGAGCAGTTCTTC. Its translation is CASSPGSGSWDEQFF.

This clone was seen a handful of times. V usage is TRBV7-2 and J usage is TRBJ2-7; D is undetermined. The length of the CDR3 is 13 residues. Germline V gives CDR1 SGHTA, CDR2 FQGNSA. The V end lost 1 base, the J end lost 8 bases, and 12 bases lay between the germline ends. CDR3 in amino acids: CASSLVGLAKQYF. The CDR3, as DNA: TGTGCCAGCAGCTTAGTTGGCCTTGCCAAGCAGTACTTC.

The table lists this clone with a few counts. The CDR3 DNA sequence: TGTGCCAGTACCAGGGAAGCTAACTATGGCTACACCTTC. Translation gives CASTREANYGYTF. The chain employs TRBV19 and TRBJ1-2; a possible D gene is TRBD1 (5 bases). CDR3 length: 13 amino acids. Per the germline V gene, CDR1 is LNHDA and CDR2 is SQIVND (reference sequence). Deletions cut 7 bases from V and 0 bases from J, with 9 bases between.

This clone was seen more than once but under ten times. V usage is TRBV7-2 and J usage is TRBJ2-1; D may be TRBD1 (5 bases). Trimming removed 7 bases at V and 2 bases at J, with 9 bases between. Germline assignment: CDR1 SGHTA and CDR2 FQGNSA. CDR3 length equals 13 residues. CDR3 protein: CASIIQAYNEQFF. The CDR3, as DNA: TGTGCCAGCATTATACAGGCCTACAATGAGCAGTTCTTC. Based on the CDR3 plus reference TRBV7-2 and TRBJ2-1, the full variable domain is GAGVSQSPSNKVTEKGKDVELRCDPISGHTALYWYRQSLGQGLEFLIYFQGNSAPDKSGLPSDRFSAERTGGSVSTLTIQRTQQEDSAVYLCASIIQAYNEQFFGPGTRLTVL.

This clone was detected only a few times. The chain joins TRBV11-2 to TRBJ1-2; D is possibly TRBD1 (5 bases). CDR1 SGHAT and CDR2 FQNNGV come from the germline V gene. V lost 5 bases, J lost 6 bases, and 19 bases lay in between. This CDR3 has 15 amino acids. CDR3 nucleotides: TGTGCCAGCAGCCCGGATCGGGCAGGGAGTAATGGCTACACCTTC. Its protein product is CASSPDRAGSNGYTF. The full variable domain, its missing parts supplied by reference TRBV11-2 and TRBJ1-2, is EAGVAQSPRYKIIEKRQSVAFWCNPISGHATLYWYQQILGQGPKLLIQFQNNGVVDDSQLPKDRFSAERLKGVDSTLKIQPAKLEDSAVYLCASSPDRAGSNGYTFGSGTRLTVV.

DNA for the CDR3: TGTGCCAGAGGGACGGGAAGGCAGGAGACCCAGTACTTC. Its translation: CARGTGRQETQYF. The rearrangement joins TRBV7-9 to TRBJ2-5; D is tentatively TRBD1 or TRBD2 (5 bases each). With 9 bases removed from V and 5 bases from J, the gap between germline ends came to 16 bases. In germline, CDR1 is SEHNR, CDR2 FQNEAQ (reference sequence). This CDR3 comprises 13 residues.

The sample holds a few counts of this clone. The gene calls are TRBV21-1 and TRBJ2-1; the table names TRBD1, a call not compared with the DNA. TRBV21-1 is an annotated pseudogene. The CDR3 is made up of 14 amino acids. The CDR3 sequence is CASSHQGTYNEQFF. In DNA form, the CDR3 reads TGTGCCAGCAGCCATCAAGGGACATACAATGAGCAGTTCTTC.

The chain links TRBV11-2 to TRBJ2-1; D remains unclear. The V and J ends lost 1 base and 9 bases respectively, with 10 bases between them. The CDR3 has 13 amino acids. Per the germline V gene, CDR1 is SGHAT and CDR2 is FQNNGV. This CDR3 is CASSLVPEGEQFF. The DNA of the CDR3 is TGTGCCAGCAGCTTAGTACCCGAAGGTGAGCAGTTCTTC.

The chain couples TRBV28 to TRBJ2-7; 11 bases are a match to TRBD1. The CDR3 totals 13 residues. The ends lost 6 bases at V and 5 bases at J; junction bases unmatched: 3. Germline CDR1 reads MDHEN; CDR2 reads SYDVKM. Here the CDR3 DNA reads TGTGCCAGCAGGAGGACAGGGGGCGACGAGCAGTACTTC. This encodes CASRRTGGDEQYF.

The gene calls are TRBV10-3 and TRBJ2-3; 10 bases are a match to TRBD1. The CDR3 consists of 13 residues. Germline V CDR1 and CDR2: ENHRY, SYGVKD. Germline trimming cut 9 bases from V and 2 bases from J; bases unmatched to any gene: 2. This chain's CDR3 is CAMTGGLTDTQYF. CDR3 bases: TGTGCCATGACAGGGGGCCTCACAGATACGCAGTATTTT.

This clone was seen a handful of times. This chain links TRBV18 with TRBJ2-7; TRBD2 aligns across 7 bases. The ends lost 3 bases at V and 6 bases at J; junction bases unmatched: 5. CDR3 length equals 13 residues. CDR1 and CDR2 (germline): KGHSH, LQKENI. CDR3 sequence (DNA): TGTGCCAGCTCACCGGGGGGGAGTGGCGAGCAGTACTTC. It encodes CASSPGGSGEQYF.

The chain joins TRBV6-5 to TRBJ2-1; TRBD2 agrees at 9 bases. The germline V gene encodes CDR1 MNHEY and CDR2 SVGAGI. V gave up 3 bases and J gave up 5 bases; unmatched junction bases: 5. The length of the CDR3 is 15 residues. Here the CDR3 DNA reads TGTGCCAGCAGTTATGGGGCGGGAGGGGACAATGAGCAGTTCTTC. This sequence encodes CASSYGAGGDNEQFF.

V and J are TRBV6-5 and TRBJ2-7; D is uncertain. CDR1 is MNHEY and CDR2 is SVGAGI in the germline V gene. Trimming cost V 0 bases and J 2 bases, with 14 bases left between them. CDR3 length equals 16 residues. CDR3 in amino acids: CASSYSSGRLAYEQYF. As DNA, the CDR3 is TGTGCCAGCAGTTACTCTTCCGGCAGGTTGGCCTACGAGCAGTACTTC.

This clone was counted a few times. The rearrangement uses TRBV9 and TRBJ2-7; TRBD2 matches at 7 bases. J gave up 6 bases and V 1 base, and 7 bases lay outside the gene matches. The germline CDR1 and CDR2 sequences are SGDLS and YYNGEE. The CDR3 is 14 amino acids. The DNA for the CDR3 is TGTGCCAGCAGCGTAACCGGACTAGTTGGCGAGCAGTACTTC. It is translated as CASSVTGLVGEQYF. Complete variable domain (other parts from reference TRBV9 and TRBJ2-7): DSGVTQTPKHLITATGQRVTLRCSPRSGDLSVYWYQQSLDQGLQFLIQYYNGEERAKGNILERFSAQQFPDLHSELNLSSLELGDSALYFCASSVTGLVGEQYFGPGTRLTVT.

The sample holds a few counts of this clone. The J gene is TRBJ1-2, the V gene TRBV2, with D unresolved. Germline V gene lookup returns CDR1 SNHLY and CDR2 FYNNEI. V was clipped by 3 bases and J by 1 base, with 12 bases between them. This CDR3 region has 15 residues. The DNA of the CDR3 is TGTGCCAGCAGTGAGGTTGAGTACAGTAACTATGGCTACACCTTC. As protein: CASSEVEYSNYGYTF.

This chain links TRBV15 with TRBJ1-1, with D possibly TRBD1 on 5 matching bases. Trimming took off 0 bases at V and 3 bases at J, with 17 bases between the two ends. Germline lookup yields CDR1 LNHNV and CDR2 YYDKDF (reference sequence). The CDR3 covers 17 residues. CDR3 sequence (DNA): TGTGCCACCAGCAGAGATCCCCAGGGATGGGGTCACACTGAAGCTTTCTTT. The encoded protein is CATSRDPQGWGHTEAFF.

The chain combines TRBV28 with TRBJ2-1; 9 positions agree with TRBD2. The V segment lost 7 bases and the J segment 6 bases; nucleotides outside the gene matches: 10. This CDR3 contains 15 residues. Germline-derived CDR1 and CDR2 are MDHEN and SYDVKM. As DNA, the CDR3 is TGTGCCAGCATCTCACCTAGCGGGAATACCAATGAGCAGTTCTTC. It encodes CASISPSGNTNEQFF. The full variable domain, completed using reference TRBV28 and TRBJ2-1, is DVKVTQSSRYLVKRTGEKVFLECVQDMDHENMFWYRQDPGLGLRLIYFSYDVKMKEKGDIPEGYSVSREKKERFSLILESASTNQTSMYLCASISPSGNTNEQFFGPGTRLTVL.

The chain combines TRBV5-1 with TRBJ2-7; D call uncertain. This CDR3 has 13 residues. CDR1 and CDR2 (germline): SGHRS, YFSETQ. Trimming stripped 0 bases from V and 3 bases from J, with 7 bases between. For the CDR3, the DNA is TGCGCCAGCAGCTTGGGCACTTACTACGAGCAGTACTTC. Amino acid sequence: CASSLGTYYEQYF.

A few counts support this clone. This chain connects TRBV10-3 to TRBJ2-7; 8 bases map to TRBD1. V shed 10 bases, J shed 3 bases, and the junction held 11 bases outside the gene matches. The CDR3 is made up of 14 amino acids. Germline CDR1 is ENHRY and CDR2 is SYGVKD. The CDR3 region is CATNDGQGGYEQYF. Written as DNA, the CDR3 is TGTGCCACCAATGACGGACAGGGAGGCTACGAGCAGTACTTC.

This clone was observed a few times. The chain carries TRBV28 and TRBJ2-7; unclear D gene. Trimming left V 7 bases short and J 0 bases short, with 7 bases between. The length of the CDR3 is 12 residues. Germline V gene sequence: CDR1 MDHEN, CDR2 SYDVKM. CDR3 DNA: TGTGCCAGCAAGGCGGACTCCTACGAGCAGTACTTC. Protein sequence: CASKADSYEQYF.

The chain is built from TRBV2 and TRBJ1-4; D remains unclear. Germline CDR1 SNHLY, CDR2 FYNNEI. The V gene lost 6 bases and the J gene lost 17 bases, with 16 bases spanning the gap. This CDR3 spans 11 amino acids. For the CDR3, the DNA is TGTGCCAGCAGGGAGGCCGAAGAATACTTTTTT. Its protein product is CASREAEEYFF.